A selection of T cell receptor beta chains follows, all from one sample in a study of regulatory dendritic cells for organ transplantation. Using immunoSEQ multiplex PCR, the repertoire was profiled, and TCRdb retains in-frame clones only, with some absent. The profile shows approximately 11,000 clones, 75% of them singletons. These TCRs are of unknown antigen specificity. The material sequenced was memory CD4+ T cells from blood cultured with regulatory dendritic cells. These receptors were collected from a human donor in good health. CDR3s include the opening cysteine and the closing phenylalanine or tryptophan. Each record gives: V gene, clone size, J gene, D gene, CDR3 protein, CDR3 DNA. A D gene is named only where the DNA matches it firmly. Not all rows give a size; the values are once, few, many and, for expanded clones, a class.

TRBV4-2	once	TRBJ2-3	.	CASSLTYGTQAKHTDTQYF	TGTGCCAGCAGCCTAACGTATGGGACTCAAGCGAAGCACACAGATACGCAGTATTTT
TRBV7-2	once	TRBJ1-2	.	CASSIHWTSAGYTF	TGTGCCAGCAGCATCCATTGGACTTCGGCAGGCTACACCTTC
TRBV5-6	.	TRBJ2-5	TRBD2	CASSSASGDRETQYF	TGTGCCAGCAGCTCCGCTAGCGGGGATAGGGAGACCCAGTACTTC
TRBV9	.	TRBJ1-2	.	CASSENGGTYTSNYGYTF	TGTGCCAGCAGCGAAAATGGTGGGACATACACCTCCAACTATGGCTACACCTTC
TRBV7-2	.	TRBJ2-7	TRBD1	CASSKGTVVYEQYF	TGTGCCAGCAGCAAGGGGACAGTTGTCTACGAGCAGTACTTC
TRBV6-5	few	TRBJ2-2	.	CASRDMSWNTGELFF	TGTGCCAGCAGGGACATGTCCTGGAACACCGGGGAGCTGTTTTTT
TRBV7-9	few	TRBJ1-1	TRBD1	CASSQGGFTEAFF	TGTGCCAGCAGCCAAGGGGGCTTCACTGAAGCTTTCTTT
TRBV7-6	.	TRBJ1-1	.	CASSFLDRGNTEAFF	TGTGCCAGCAGCTTTTTAGACAGAGGGAACACTGAAGCTTTCTTT
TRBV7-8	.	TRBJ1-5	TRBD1	CASSKTGEGSNQPQHF	TGTGCCAGCAGCAAGACAGGGGAAGGGAGCAATCAGCCCCAGCATTTT
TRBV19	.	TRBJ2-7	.	CASSKQGTSSYEQYF	TGTGCCAGTAGTAAACAGGGGACTAGCTCCTACGAGCAGTACTTC
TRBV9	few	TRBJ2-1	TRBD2	CASSSGGGPYNEQFF	TGTGCCAGCAGCTCGGGCGGGGGGCCCTACAATGAGCAGTTCTTC
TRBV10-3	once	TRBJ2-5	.	CAISEGPNQETQYF	TGTGCCATCAGTGAGGGGCCAAACCAAGAGACCCAGTACTTC
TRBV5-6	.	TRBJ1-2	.	CASSLAQGRNYGYTF	TGTGCCAGCAGCTTGGCGCAGGGGCGGAACTATGGCTACACCTTC
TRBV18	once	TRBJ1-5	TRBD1	CASSPQGQGAAQPQHF	TGTGCCAGCTCACCACAGGGACAGGGGGCGGCTCAGCCCCAGCATTTT
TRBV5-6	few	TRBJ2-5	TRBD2	CASSPLNAGGQTQYF	TGTGCCAGCAGCCCCTTGAACGCGGGGGGGCAAACCCAGTACTTC
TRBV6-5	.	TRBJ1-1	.	CASGITQENTEAFF	TGTGCCAGCGGAATAACACAGGAAAACACTGAAGCTTTCTTT
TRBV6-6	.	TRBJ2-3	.	CASSQVRGTDTQYF	TGTGCCAGCAGCCAGGTGCGAGGCACAGATACGCAGTATTTT
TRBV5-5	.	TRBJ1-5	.	CASSPAGDQPQHF	TGTGCCAGCAGCCCCGCAGGGGATCAGCCCCAGCATTTT
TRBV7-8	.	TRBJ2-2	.	CASSLERSTGELFF	TGTGCCAGCAGCTTAGAAAGGAGCACCGGGGAGCTGTTTTTT
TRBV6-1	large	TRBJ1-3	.	CASSLLGLSGNTIYF	TGTGCCAGCAGCCTGTTGGGCCTCTCTGGAAACACCATATATTTT
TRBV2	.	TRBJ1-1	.	CASRATANTEAFF	TGTGCCAGCAGAGCGACAGCGAACACTGAAGCTTTCTTT
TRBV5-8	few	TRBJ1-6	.	CASSYRDSPLHF	TGTGCCAGCAGCTACAGGGATTCACCCCTCCACTTT
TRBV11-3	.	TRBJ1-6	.	CASSFAGQDSPLHF	TGTGCCAGCAGCTTCGCAGGCCAGGATTCACCCCTCCACTTT
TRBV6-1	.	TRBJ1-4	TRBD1	CASITGGFNEKLFF	TGTGCCAGCATTACAGGGGGCTTCAATGAAAAACTGTTTTTT
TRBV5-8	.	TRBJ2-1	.	CASSLGWGQSSYNEQFF	TGTGCCAGCAGCTTGGGGTGGGGGCAAAGCTCCTACAATGAGCAGTTCTTC
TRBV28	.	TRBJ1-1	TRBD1	CASSSEDRVTEAFF	TGTGCCAGCAGTAGCGAAGACAGGGTCACTGAAGCTTTCTTT
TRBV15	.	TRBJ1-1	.	CATSAGVRSTEAFF	TGTGCCACCAGCGCCGGGGTTAGGAGCACTGAAGCTTTCTTT
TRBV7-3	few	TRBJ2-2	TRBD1	CASSLTPGTANTGELFF	TGTGCCAGCAGCTTAACACCCGGGACAGCGAACACCGGGGAGCTGTTTTTT
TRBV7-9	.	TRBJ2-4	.	CASSSTGGAKNIQYF	TGTGCCAGCAGCTCGACAGGCGGAGCCAAAAACATTCAGTACTTC
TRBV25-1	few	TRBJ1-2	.	CASSELGRGYTF	TGTGCCAGCAGTGAATTGGGCAGGGGCTACACCTTC
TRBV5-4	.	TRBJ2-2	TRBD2	CASSTVAGQPGELFF	TGTGCCAGCAGCACCGTAGCGGGGCAACCCGGGGAGCTGTTTTTT
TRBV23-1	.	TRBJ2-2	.	CATQRGPIIAGELFF	TGCGCCACCCAAAGGGGCCCTATAATCGCCGGGGAGCTGTTTTTT
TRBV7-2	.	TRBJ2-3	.	CASSRNGRGSTDTQYF	TGTGCCAGCAGCCGTAATGGGCGGGGCAGCACAGATACGCAGTATTTT
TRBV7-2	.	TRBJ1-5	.	CASSFSNAGFYPQHF	TGTGCCAGCAGCTTTAGCAACGCAGGGTTCTACCCCCAGCATTTT
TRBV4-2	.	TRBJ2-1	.	CASSQGGDLFSYNEQFF	TGTGCCAGCAGCCAAGGGGGGGACCTCTTCTCCTACAATGAGCAGTTCTTC
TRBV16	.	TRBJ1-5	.	CASSQSGQVNQPQHF	TGTGCCAGCAGCCAATCGGGGCAGGTCAATCAGCCCCAGCATTTT
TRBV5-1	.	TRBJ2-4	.	CASSKGEQGIQYF	TGCGCCAGCAGCAAGGGAGAACAGGGAATTCAGTACTTC
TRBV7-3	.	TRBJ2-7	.	CASSLDGGPSYEQYF	TGTGCCAGCAGCTTAGACGGGGGGCCGTCCTACGAGCAGTACTTC
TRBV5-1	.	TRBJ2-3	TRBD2	CASLPGLTTDTQYF	TGCGCCAGTCTGCCGGGACTAACGACAGATACGCAGTATTTT
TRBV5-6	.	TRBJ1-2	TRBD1	CASSFPQGVYYGYTF	TGTGCCAGCAGCTTCCCCCAGGGGGTCTACTATGGCTACACCTTC
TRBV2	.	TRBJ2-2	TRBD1	CASSEGTGGRGELFF	TGTGCCAGCAGTGAAGGCACAGGGGGAAGGGGGGAGCTGTTTTTT